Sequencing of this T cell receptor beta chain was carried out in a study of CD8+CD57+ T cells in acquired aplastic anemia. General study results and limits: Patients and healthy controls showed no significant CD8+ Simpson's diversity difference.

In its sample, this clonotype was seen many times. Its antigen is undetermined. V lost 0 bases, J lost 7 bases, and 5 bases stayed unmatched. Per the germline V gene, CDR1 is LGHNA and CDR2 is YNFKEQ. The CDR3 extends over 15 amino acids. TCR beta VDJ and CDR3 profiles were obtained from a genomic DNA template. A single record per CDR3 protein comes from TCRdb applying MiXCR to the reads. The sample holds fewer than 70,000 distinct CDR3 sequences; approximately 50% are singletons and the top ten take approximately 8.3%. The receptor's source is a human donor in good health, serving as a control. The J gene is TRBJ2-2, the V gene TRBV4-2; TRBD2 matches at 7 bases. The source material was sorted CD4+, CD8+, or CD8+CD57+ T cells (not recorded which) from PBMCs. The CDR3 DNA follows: TGTGCCAGCAGCCAAGATCGCGGGGGAGGCGGGGAGCTGTTTTTT. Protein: CASSQDRGGGGELFF.